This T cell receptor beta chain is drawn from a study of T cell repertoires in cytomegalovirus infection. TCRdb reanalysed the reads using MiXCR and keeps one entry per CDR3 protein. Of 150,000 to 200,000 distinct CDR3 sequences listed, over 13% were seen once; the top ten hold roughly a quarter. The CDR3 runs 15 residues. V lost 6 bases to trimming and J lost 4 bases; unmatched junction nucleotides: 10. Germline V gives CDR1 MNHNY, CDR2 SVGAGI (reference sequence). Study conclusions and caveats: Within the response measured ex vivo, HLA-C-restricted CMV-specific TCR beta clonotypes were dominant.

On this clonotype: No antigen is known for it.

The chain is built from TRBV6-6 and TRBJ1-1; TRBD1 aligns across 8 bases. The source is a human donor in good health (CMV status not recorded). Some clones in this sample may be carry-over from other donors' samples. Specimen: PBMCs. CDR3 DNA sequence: TGTGCCAGCAGGGGACTCAGGGGGCCGGGCACTGAAGCTTTCTTT. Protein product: CASRGLRGPGTEAFF.